This T cell receptor (beta chain) came from a study of long-term antiretroviral therapy in people with HIV. Overall study: First collections came about a decade before the 2015 immediate-ART recommendation.

General study results and limits: The range of CDR3 lengths in HIV repertoires proved narrower than that found in controls. Regardless of time point, clones expanded before ART dominated the repertoire.

Runs used v3.0 of the immunoSEQ assay and were done at survey level. Produced via immunoSEQ multiplex PCR; TCRdb's table is partial and in-frame only. The repertoire holds 30,000 to 40,000 clones, 94% seen once, with around 3.8% in the top ten. CDR1 is SEHNR, CDR2 FQNEAQ, per germline (reference sequence). The ends lost 2 bases at V and 8 bases at J; junction bases unmatched: 9. The CDR3 is 16 residues long. As to this clone: Its matching antigen is unknown.

This chain joins TRBV7-9 and TRBJ1-4; 9 positions agree with TRBD1. The sequences come from unsorted PBMCs, collected 5 to 5.5 years after starting antiretroviral therapy. The TCR was taken from a woman between 45 and 60 years old with HIV. CDR3 amino acids: CASSLYGDREEEKLFF. As DNA, the CDR3 is TGTGCCAGCAGCTTATATGGGGACAGGGAGGAGGAAAAACTGTTTTTT.